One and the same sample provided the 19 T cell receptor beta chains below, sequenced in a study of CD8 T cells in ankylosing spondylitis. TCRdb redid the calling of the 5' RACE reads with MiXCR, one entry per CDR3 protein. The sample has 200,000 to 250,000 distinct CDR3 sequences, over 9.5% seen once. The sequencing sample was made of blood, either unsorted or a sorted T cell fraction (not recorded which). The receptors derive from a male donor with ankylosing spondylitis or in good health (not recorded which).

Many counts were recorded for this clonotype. CDR3 coding DNA: TGTGCCAGCAGCTCTGGGTCGGGCAACCTCCAAGAGACCCAGTACTTC. As protein: CASSSGSGNLQETQYF. This chain connects TRBV9 to TRBJ2-5, with D uncertain. The CDR3 runs to 16 residues. Germline V gene data show CDR1 as SGDLS and CDR2 as YYNGEE. Between the trimmed V and J ends, which lost 4 bases and 1 base, there was a span of 17 bases.

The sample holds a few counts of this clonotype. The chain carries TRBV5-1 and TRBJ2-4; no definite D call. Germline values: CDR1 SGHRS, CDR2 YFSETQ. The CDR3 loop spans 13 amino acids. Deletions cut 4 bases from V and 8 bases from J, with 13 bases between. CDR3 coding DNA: TGCGCCAGCAGCCCGGACCGAGGAGACATTCAGTACTTC. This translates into CASSPDRGDIQYF. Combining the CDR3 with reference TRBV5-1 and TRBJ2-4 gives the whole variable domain KAGVTQTPRYLIKTRGQQVTLSCSPISGHRSVSWYQQTPGQGLQFLFEYFSETQRNKGNFPGRFSGRQFSNSRSEMNVSTLELGDSALYLCASSPDRGDIQYFGAGTRLSVL.

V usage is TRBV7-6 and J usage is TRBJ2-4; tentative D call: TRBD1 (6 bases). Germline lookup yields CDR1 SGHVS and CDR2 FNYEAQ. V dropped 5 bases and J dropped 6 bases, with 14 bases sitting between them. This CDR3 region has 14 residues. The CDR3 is CASSEQGRGNIQYF. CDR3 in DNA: TGTGCCAGCAGCGAACAGGGACGGGGAAACATTCAGTACTTC.

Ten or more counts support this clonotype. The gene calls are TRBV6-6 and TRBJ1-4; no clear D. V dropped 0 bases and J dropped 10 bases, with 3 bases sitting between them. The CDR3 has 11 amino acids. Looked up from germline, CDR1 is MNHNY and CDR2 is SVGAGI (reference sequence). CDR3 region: CASSYSGKLFF. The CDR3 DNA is TGTGCCAGCAGTTACTCGGGAAAACTGTTTTTT.

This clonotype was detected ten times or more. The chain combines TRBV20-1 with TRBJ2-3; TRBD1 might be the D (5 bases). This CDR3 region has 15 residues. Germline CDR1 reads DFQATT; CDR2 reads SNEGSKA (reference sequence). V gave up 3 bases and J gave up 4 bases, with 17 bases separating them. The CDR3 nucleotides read TGCAGTGCTAGTGTACAGGAGAGTTCGGCAGATACGCAGTATTTT. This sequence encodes CSASVQESSADTQYF.

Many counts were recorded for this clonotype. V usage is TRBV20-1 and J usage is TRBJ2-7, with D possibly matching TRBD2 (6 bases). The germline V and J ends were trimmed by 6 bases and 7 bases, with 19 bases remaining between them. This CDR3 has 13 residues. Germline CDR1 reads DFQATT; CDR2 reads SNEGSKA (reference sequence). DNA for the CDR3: TGCAGTGCGTCCGTAGGAGGGCCGGGGGAGCAGTACTTC. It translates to CSASVGGPGEQYF.

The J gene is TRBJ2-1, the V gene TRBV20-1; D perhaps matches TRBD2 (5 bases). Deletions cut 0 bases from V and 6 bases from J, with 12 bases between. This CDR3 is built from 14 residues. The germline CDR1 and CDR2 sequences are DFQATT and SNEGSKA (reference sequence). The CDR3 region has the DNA TGCAGTGCTAGAGATCAGAGGGCCCTCAATGAGCAGTTCTTC. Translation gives CSARDQRALNEQFF.

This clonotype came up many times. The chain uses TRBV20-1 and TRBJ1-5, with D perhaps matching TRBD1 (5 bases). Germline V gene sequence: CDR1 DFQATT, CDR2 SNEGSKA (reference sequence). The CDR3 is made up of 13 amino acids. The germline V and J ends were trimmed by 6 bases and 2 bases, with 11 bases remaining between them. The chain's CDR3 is CSARGSGNQPQHF. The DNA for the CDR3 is TGCAGTGCCCGGGGCTCTGGCAATCAGCCCCAGCATTTT.

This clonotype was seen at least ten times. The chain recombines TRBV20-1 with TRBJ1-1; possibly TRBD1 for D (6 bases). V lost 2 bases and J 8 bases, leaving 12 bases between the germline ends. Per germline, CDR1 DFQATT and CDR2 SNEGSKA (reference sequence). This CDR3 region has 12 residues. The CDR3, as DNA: TGCAGTGCTAGAAAAACGGGGGGCGAAGCTTTCTTT. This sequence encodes CSARKTGGEAFF.

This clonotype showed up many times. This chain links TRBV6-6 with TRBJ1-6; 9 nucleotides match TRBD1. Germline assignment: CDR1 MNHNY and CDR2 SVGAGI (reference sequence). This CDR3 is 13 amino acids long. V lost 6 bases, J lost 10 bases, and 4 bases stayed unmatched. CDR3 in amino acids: CASSTGGKSPLHF. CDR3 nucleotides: TGTGCCAGCAGCACAGGGGGCAAGTCACCCCTCCACTTT.

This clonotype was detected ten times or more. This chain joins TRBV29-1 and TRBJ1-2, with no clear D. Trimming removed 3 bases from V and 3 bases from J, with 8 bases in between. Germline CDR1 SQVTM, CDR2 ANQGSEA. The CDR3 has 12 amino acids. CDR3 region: CSVDTADYGYTF. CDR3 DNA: TGCAGCGTTGATACAGCCGACTATGGCTACACCTTC.

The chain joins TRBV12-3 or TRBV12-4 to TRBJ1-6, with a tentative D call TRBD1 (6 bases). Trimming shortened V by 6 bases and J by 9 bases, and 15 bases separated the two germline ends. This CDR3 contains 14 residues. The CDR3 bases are TGTGCCAGCAGGGGAGCAGGGGAGGCTTCACCCCTCCACTTT. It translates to CASRGAGEASPLHF.

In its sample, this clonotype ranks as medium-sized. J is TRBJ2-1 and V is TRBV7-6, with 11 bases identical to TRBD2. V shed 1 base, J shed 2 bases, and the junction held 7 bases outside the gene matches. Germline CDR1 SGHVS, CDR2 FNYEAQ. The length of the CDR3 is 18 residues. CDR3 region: CASSLGSSGRSTYNEQFF. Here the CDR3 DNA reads TGTGCCAGCAGCTTAGGGTCTAGCGGGAGGTCAACCTACAATGAGCAGTTCTTC.

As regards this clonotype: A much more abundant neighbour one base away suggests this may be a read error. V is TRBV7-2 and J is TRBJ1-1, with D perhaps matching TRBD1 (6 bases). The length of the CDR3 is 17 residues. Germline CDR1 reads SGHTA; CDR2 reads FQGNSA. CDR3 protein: CANSSSFGTILNTEAFF. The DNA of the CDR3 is TGTGCCAACAGCTCTTCCTTCGGGACAATACTGAACACTGAAGCTTTCTTT.

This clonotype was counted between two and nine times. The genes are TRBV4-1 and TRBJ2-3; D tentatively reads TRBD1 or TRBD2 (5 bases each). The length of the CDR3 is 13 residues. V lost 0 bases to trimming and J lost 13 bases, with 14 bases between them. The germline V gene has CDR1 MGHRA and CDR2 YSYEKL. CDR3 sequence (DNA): TGCGCCAGCAGCCAAGATCTTTATCGGGACGAGTATTTT. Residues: CASSQDLYRDEYF.

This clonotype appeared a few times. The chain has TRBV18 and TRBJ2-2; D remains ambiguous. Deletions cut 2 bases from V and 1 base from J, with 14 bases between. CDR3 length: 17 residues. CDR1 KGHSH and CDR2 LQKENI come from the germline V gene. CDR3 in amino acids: CASSPSSLAGNTGELFF. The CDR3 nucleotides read TGTGCCAGCTCACCATCGTCCTTAGCAGGGAACACCGGGGAGCTGTTTTTT.

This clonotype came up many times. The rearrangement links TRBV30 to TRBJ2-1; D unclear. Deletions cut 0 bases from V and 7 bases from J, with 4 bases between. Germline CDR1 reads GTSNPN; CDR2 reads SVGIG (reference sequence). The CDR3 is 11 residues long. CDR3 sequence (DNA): TGTGCCTGGAGTGTACGTAATGAGCAGTTCTTC. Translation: CAWSVRNEQFF.

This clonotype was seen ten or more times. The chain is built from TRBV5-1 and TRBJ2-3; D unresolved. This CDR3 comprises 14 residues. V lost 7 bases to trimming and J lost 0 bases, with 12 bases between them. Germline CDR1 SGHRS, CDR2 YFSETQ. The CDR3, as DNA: TGCGCCAGCGCCAAGCCAGAAAGCACAGATACGCAGTATTTT. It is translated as CASAKPESTDTQYF. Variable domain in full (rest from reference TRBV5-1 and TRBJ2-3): KAGVTQTPRYLIKTRGQQVTLSCSPISGHRSVSWYQQTPGQGLQFLFEYFSETQRNKGNFPGRFSGRQFSNSRSEMNVSTLELGDSALYLCASAKPESTDTQYFGPGTRLTVL.

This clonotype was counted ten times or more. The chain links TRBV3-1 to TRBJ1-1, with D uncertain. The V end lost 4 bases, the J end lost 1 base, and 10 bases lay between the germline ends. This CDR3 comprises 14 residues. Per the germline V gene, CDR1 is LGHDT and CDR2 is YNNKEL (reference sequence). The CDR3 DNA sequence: TGTGCCAGCAGCCCGCCTCGACAGAACACTGAAGCTTTCTTT. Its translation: CASSPPRQNTEAFF.